Following are 27 T cell receptor beta chains from one sample sequenced in a study of cytomegalovirus exposure and HLA in healthy donors (dated by TCRdb to 2016 to 2017). The library came from the immunoSEQ multiplex PCR assay. For the multiplex PCR, a mixture combining 60 forward primers for TCR Vbeta segments and 13 reverse primers for TCR Jbeta segments was used. TCRdb took this table from immuneACCESS and kept in-frame rearrangements with V and J called. Such tables lack part of the clones; where checked against another copy, unresolved V genes explain under half of the gap, and the rest is unexplained. The sample table shows roughly 290,000 clones, and 80% are seen once. The leading ten clones occupy over 0.3% of the sample. Sequenced input: PBMCs. These TCRs come from a girl aged 2 to 10 in good health and CMV-seronegative.

The chain has TRBV5-1 and TRBJ2-2; tentative D call: TRBD1 (5 bases). The V and J ends lost 0 bases and 4 bases respectively, with 7 bases between them. The CDR3 is 14 amino acids. The germline V gene encodes CDR1 SGHRS and CDR2 YFSETQ. CDR3 DNA sequence: TGCGCCAGCAGCTTGGGGGGCCCCACCGGGGAGCTGTTTTTT. Translating gives CASSLGGPTGELFF.

This chain joins TRBV7-9 and TRBJ1-2; TRBD1 agrees at 8 bases. The length of the CDR3 is 17 residues. The J segment lost 3 bases and the V segment lost 3 bases, leaving 12 bases of the junction unmatched. Looked up from germline, CDR1 is SEHNR and CDR2 is FQNEAQ (reference sequence). CDR3: CASSLKAGGAVDYGYTF. Here the CDR3 DNA reads TGTGCCAGCAGCTTGAAGGCAGGGGGCGCGGTGGACTATGGCTACACCTTC.

The V gene is TRBV9, the J gene TRBJ2-5, with TRBD2 as a possible D gene (6 bases). CDR3 length: 14 residues. Trimming took off 0 bases at V and 5 bases at J, with 11 bases between the two ends. From germline, CDR1 is SGDLS and CDR2 YYNGEE. CDR3 amino acids: CASSVVGGGETQYF. In DNA form, the CDR3 reads TGTGCCAGCAGCGTAGTCGGTGGGGGGGAGACCCAGTACTTC.

This chain connects TRBV18 to TRBJ1-4; weak D call: TRBD1 (5 bases). The CDR3 runs to 15 residues. Trimming left V 1 base short and J 3 bases short, with 9 bases between. The germline V gene has CDR1 KGHSH and CDR2 LQKENI. CDR3 region: CASSPLRDSNEKLFF. The CDR3 DNA reads as TGTGCCAGCTCACCACTGCGGGACTCTAATGAAAAACTGTTTTTT. Filled out from reference TRBV18 and TRBJ1-4, the complete variable domain reads NAGVMQNPRHLVRRRGQEARLRCSPMKGHSHVYWYRQLPEEGLKFMVYLQKENIIDESGMPKERFSAEFPKEGPSILRIQQVVRGDSAAYFCASSPLRDSNEKLFFGSGTQLSVL.

The chain carries TRBV4-2 and TRBJ2-1, with D unclear. The V end was cut by 1 base, the J end by 1 base, with 8 bases between. This CDR3 has 15 residues. Germline V gene sequence: CDR1 LGHNA, CDR2 YNFKEQ. As DNA, the CDR3 is TGTGCCAGCAGCCAAGTCACGGGTTCCTACAATGAGCAGTTCTTC. This translates into CASSQVTGSYNEQFF.

The V and J genes are TRBV6-6 and TRBJ1-5, with 9 bases identical to TRBD1. Trimming cost V 6 bases and J 0 bases; bases outside gene matches: 3. The germline CDR1 and CDR2 sequences are MNHNY and SVGAGI (reference sequence). The CDR3 covers 15 residues. DNA for the CDR3: TGTGCCAGCAGGACAGGGGGGAATAGCAATCAGCCCCAGCATTTT. It yields the protein CASRTGGNSNQPQHF.

The V gene is TRBV7-9, the J gene TRBJ1-1; 8 bases are a match to TRBD1. This CDR3 is built from 14 residues. J lost 5 bases, V lost 10 bases, and 12 bases had no gene match. Germline CDR1 SEHNR, CDR2 FQNEAQ (reference sequence). The CDR3 nucleotides are TGTGCCATTCGGAGTCAGGGGGCGCTGACTGAAGCTTTCTTT. Translated, it gives CAIRSQGALTEAFF.

This clone was seen a handful of times. The V gene is TRBV5-1, the J gene TRBJ1-2; D may be TRBD1 (6 bases). The germline gives CDR1 SGHRS, CDR2 YFSETQ. The length of the CDR3 is 16 residues. Trimming cost V 2 bases and J 5 bases, with 19 bases left between them. The CDR3 DNA reads as TGCGCCAGCAGCTTCGGGAACAGGGAATTTAGATATGGCTACACCTTC. This encodes CASSFGNREFRYGYTF.

The chain is built from TRBV10-2 and TRBJ2-3; 7 nucleotides agree with TRBD2. V lost 6 bases and J lost 2; bases outside the gene matches: 5. This CDR3 has 14 residues. Germline values: CDR1 WSHSY, CDR2 SAAADI. The CDR3: CASRVGRNTDTQYF. CDR3 DNA: TGCGCCAGCAGGGTCGGGAGGAACACAGATACGCAGTATTTT.

The chain joins TRBV30 to TRBJ2-7, with TRBD2 matching 7 bases. This CDR3 spans 14 amino acids. Looked up from germline, CDR1 is GTSNPN and CDR2 is SVGIG (reference sequence). J lost 6 bases, V lost 4 bases, and 12 bases had no gene match. This CDR3 is CAWKSRWEGLEQYF. The CDR3 region has the DNA TGTGCCTGGAAGAGTCGGTGGGAGGGCCTCGAGCAGTACTTC.

J is TRBJ2-7 and V is TRBV6-1; 8 nucleotides agree with TRBD2. Germline-derived CDR1 and CDR2 are MNHNS and SASEGT. V lost 6 bases and J lost 4; bases outside the gene matches: 8. The CDR3 contains 14 residues. CDR3 nucleotide sequence: TGTGCCAGCAGGAAGCGGGGGTATCCATACGAGCAGTACTTC. It yields the protein CASRKRGYPYEQYF.

The rearrangement links TRBV10-1 to TRBJ2-5, with TRBD2 as a possible D gene (7 bases). TRBJ2-7 explains the end of the DNA better; the J call may be wrong. The CDR3 consists of 18 residues. Germline CDR1 and CDR2: WNHNN and SYGVQD (reference sequence). The CDR3 bases are TGCGCCGCAACCAAAGGGGAACAGGGCGGGGGCCTCTCCTACGAGCAGTACTTC. Protein sequence: CAATKGEQGGGLSYEQYF.

This clone turned up a few times. The V call is TRBV9, the J call TRBJ2-5, with D tentatively TRBD2 (6 bases). CDR1 and CDR2 (germline): SGDLS, YYNGEE. The germline V and J ends were trimmed by 0 bases and 11 bases, with 11 bases remaining between them. The length of the CDR3 is 12 residues. Here the CDR3 DNA reads TGTGCCAGCAGCGTAGGGGGGACTGAGCAGTACTTC. It encodes CASSVGGTEQYF.

This clone was observed a handful of times. The V and J genes are TRBV5-1 and TRBJ2-7, with D hard to call. The germline gives CDR1 SGHRS, CDR2 YFSETQ. The CDR3 has 15 amino acids. V was trimmed by 1 base and J by 3 bases, leaving 14 bases between them. The CDR3 nucleotides read TGCGCCAGCAGCTTGCGTGGGCTCGACAACTACGAGCAGTACTTC. Encoded protein: CASSLRGLDNYEQYF.

J is TRBJ2-7 and V is TRBV4-1; D unclear. Trimming removed 0 bases from V and 4 bases from J, with 7 bases in between. The CDR3 is 13 residues long. CDR1 is MGHRA, CDR2 YSYEKL, per germline. The CDR3 here is CASSQESEYEQYF. The CDR3 nucleotides read TGCGCCAGCAGCCAAGAATCGGAGTACGAGCAGTACTTC.

This clone was seen once. The V and J genes are TRBV7-3 and TRBJ2-2; the D gene is possibly TRBD2 (5 bases). The CDR3 consists of 13 residues. V shed 2 bases and J shed 7 bases, with 8 bases lying between them. Germline CDR1 reads SGHTA; CDR2 reads FQGTGA. The DNA of the CDR3 is TGTGCCAGCAGCTTATACGAGGGCGGGGAGCTGTTTTTT. It translates to CASSLYEGGELFF.

The chain couples TRBV4-1 to TRBJ2-5; weak D call: TRBD2 (5 bases). The CDR3 consists of 18 residues. Trimming shortened V by 1 base and J by 2 bases, and 20 bases separated the two germline ends. Germline V gene lookup returns CDR1 MGHRA and CDR2 YSYEKL. CDR3 sequence: CASSQARRALVLQETQYF. The CDR3 region has the DNA TGCGCCAGCAGCCAAGCCAGGCGGGCACTAGTCCTACAAGAGACCCAGTACTTC.

V and J are TRBV28 and TRBJ2-3, with TRBD2 matching over 9 bases. The CDR3 covers 14 residues. Germline trimming cut 10 bases from V and 2 bases from J; bases unmatched to any gene: 7. Germline CDR1 and CDR2: MDHEN and SYDVKM. CDR3 DNA sequence: TGTGCCATAGCCCTAGCGGGGAACACAGATACGCAGTATTTT. Its protein is CAIALAGNTDTQYF.

The V call is TRBV7-9, the J call TRBJ1-6, with D unclear. Germline V gene lookup returns CDR1 SEHNR and CDR2 FQNEAQ (reference sequence). Trimming took off 3 bases at V and 8 bases at J, with 8 bases between the two ends. The length of the CDR3 is 13 residues. This CDR3 reads CASSLRGDSPLHF. The CDR3 DNA is TGTGCCAGCAGCTTGCGGGGAGATTCACCCCTCCACTTT. The entire variable domain, with the rest obtained from reference TRBV7-9 and TRBJ1-6, is as follows: DTGVSQNPRHKITKRGQNVTFRCDPISEHNRLYWYRQTLGQGPEFLTYFQNEAQLEKSRLLSDRFSAERPKGSFSTLEIQRTEQGDSAMYLCASSLRGDSPLHFGNGTRLTVT.

The CDR3 nucleotides are TGTGCCAGCAGCTTAGCGGTCGGGGGGCTCGGAGGCAATCAGCCCCAGCATTTT. This translates into CASSLAVGGLGGNQPQHF. This chain connects TRBV7-8 to TRBJ1-5; D possibly corresponds to TRBD1 (6 bases). V dropped 0 bases and J dropped 2 bases, with 17 bases sitting between them. The CDR3 has 18 residues. Looked up from germline, CDR1 is SGHVS and CDR2 is FQNEAQ. Variable domain in full (rest from reference TRBV7-8 and TRBJ1-5): GAGVSQSPRYKVAKRGQDVALRCDPISGHVSLFWYQQALGQGPEFLTYFQNEAQLDKSGLPSDRFFAERPEGSVSTLKIQRTQQEDSAVYLCASSLAVGGLGGNQPQHFGDGTRLSIL.

This clone was seen only a few times. In nucleotides, the CDR3 is TGTGCCAGCAGTAAAGGAACTCTTGGAGCTCTGGAGGGCTATGGCTACACCTTC. It is translated as CASSKGTLGALEGYGYTF. The rearrangement uses TRBV9 and TRBJ1-2; the D is unclear. The CDR3 is 18 residues long. V lost 5 bases and J lost 4, with 27 bases in between. The germline gives CDR1 SGDLS, CDR2 YYNGEE.

This chain connects TRBV5-4 to TRBJ2-7, with D maybe TRBD1 (6 bases). V was clipped by 4 bases and J by 6 bases, with 11 bases between them. CDR1 and CDR2 from the germline V gene are SGHNT and YYREEE (reference sequence). The CDR3 is 12 amino acids. CDR3 protein: CASSRTEGEQYF. The CDR3 bases are TGTGCCAGCAGCAGGACAGAGGGCGAGCAGTACTTC.

The chain has TRBV28 and TRBJ1-5; 9 bases map to TRBD1. The CDR3 runs 15 residues. Germline V gives CDR1 MDHEN, CDR2 SYDVKM. V trimming: 3 bases; J trimming: 7 bases; junction bases outside the gene matches: 7. CDR3 amino acids: CASSLFTGGRQPQHF. CDR3 nucleotides: TGTGCCAGCAGTTTGTTTACAGGGGGCCGGCAGCCCCAGCATTTT.

The chain combines TRBV13 with TRBJ2-1; 7 bases agree with TRBD2. J gave up 1 base and V 0 bases, and 3 bases lay outside the gene matches. Germline CDR1 and CDR2: PRHDT and FYEKMQ (reference sequence). The CDR3 has 16 residues. DNA for the CDR3: TGTGCCAGCAGCTTAGGAGCGGGAAGGTCCTACAATGAGCAGTTCTTC. It yields the protein CASSLGAGRSYNEQFF.

The V gene is TRBV6-1, the J gene TRBJ1-1; TRBD1 matches at 9 bases. This CDR3 is 15 amino acids long. Unmatched junction bases numbered 11, after V lost 10 bases and J lost 2 bases. The germline gives CDR1 MNHNS, CDR2 SASEGT. CDR3 nucleotide sequence: TGTGCCACCGGGGACAGGGTAGGGGTAAACACTGAAGCTTTCTTT. Translation gives CATGDRVGVNTEAFF.

CDR3 in DNA: TGTGCCATCAGTGAGTCGACTGGACTAGGGTCGTACGACGAGCAGTACTTC. Residues: CAISESTGLGSYDEQYF. The rearrangement links TRBV10-3 to TRBJ2-5, with 7 bases matching TRBD2. The DNA end is more similar to TRBJ2-7, so the J call may be wrong. Per the germline V gene, CDR1 is ENHRY and CDR2 is SYGVKD. The length of the CDR3 is 17 residues.

V gene TRBV7-2 combines with J gene TRBJ2-7, with 7 nucleotides matching TRBD2. Germline CDR1 reads SGHTA; CDR2 reads FQGNSA. There are 15 residues in the CDR3. The V and J ends lost 2 bases and 1 base, in that order; junction bases with no gene match: 5. The DNA for the CDR3 is TGTGCCAGCAGCTTACCAGGGACTATGTCCTACGAGCAGTACTTC. Protein: CASSLPGTMSYEQYF. The whole variable domain, filled in from reference TRBV7-2 and TRBJ2-7, reads GAGVSQSPSNKVTEKGKDVELRCDPISGHTALYWYRQSLGQGLEFLIYFQGNSAPDKSGLPSDRFSAERTGGSVSTLTIQRTQQEDSAVYLCASSLPGTMSYEQYFGPGTRLTVT.